These 8 T cell receptor beta chains share one sample of origin, sequenced in a study of blood T cell repertoires in COVID-19. Produced via immunoSEQ multiplex PCR; TCRdb's table is partial and in-frame only. The sample has 300,000 to 400,000 clones, 90% to 95% seen once. The sequencing input was peripheral blood. The receptors originated from a woman younger than 35 who had recovered from COVID-19.

This chain joins TRBV30 and TRBJ1-2; TRBD1 might be the D (6 bases). V lost 4 bases, J lost 2 bases, and 11 bases lay in between. CDR3 length: 13 residues. Germline V gene data show CDR1 as GTSNPN and CDR2 as SVGIG (reference sequence). The CDR3 protein is CAWNEDRNYGYTF. In DNA form, the CDR3 reads TGTGCCTGGAATGAGGACAGAAACTATGGCTACACCTTC.

This clone appeared a single time. The chain uses TRBV29-1 and TRBJ1-4; D might be TRBD1 (5 bases). Germline V gene sequence: CDR1 SQVTM, CDR2 ANQGSEA. This CDR3 has 13 residues. Trimming stripped 7 bases from V and 7 bases from J, with 16 bases between. CDR3 bases: TGCAGCGGCCAGGGTGACCCAGGTGAAAAACTGTTTTTT. Its translation: CSGQGDPGEKLFF.

This sequence joins TRBV4-1 and TRBJ1-1, with 9 bases fitting TRBD1. This CDR3 is built from 13 residues. The junction had 5 bases not matched to a gene; V was cut back by 1 base and J by 11 bases. Germline V gene data show CDR1 as MGHRA and CDR2 as YSYEKL. The CDR3 DNA follows: TGCGCCAGCAGCCAAGCTCCAGGACAGGGGGCTTTCTTT. Its protein is CASSQAPGQGAFF.

The rearrangement uses TRBV28 and TRBJ1-2; D might be TRBD1 (5 bases). Germline CDR1 MDHEN, CDR2 SYDVKM. V was clipped by 3 bases and J by 2 bases, with 7 bases between them. The CDR3 extends over 13 amino acids. CDR3 loop: CASSFGGNYGYTF. DNA of the CDR3: TGTGCCAGCAGTTTCGGGGGAAACTATGGCTACACCTTC.

This chain links TRBV3-1 (or the pseudogene TRBV3-2) with TRBJ2-7; possible D gene TRBD2, 5 bases. The V end lost 1 base, the J end lost 2 bases, and 12 bases lay between the germline ends. The CDR3 is 15 residues long. Germline CDR1 LGHDT, CDR2 YNNKEL (reference sequence). CDR3 sequence: CASSQGPSLAYEQYV. As DNA, the CDR3 is TGTGCCAGCAGCCAAGGGCCTAGCCTTGCCTACGAGCAGTACGTC.

The gene calls are TRBV5-1 and TRBJ2-2, with TRBD2 as a possible D gene (6 bases). CDR3 length: 15 residues. The germline V and J ends were trimmed by 2 bases and 6 bases, with 14 bases remaining between them. The germline gives CDR1 SGHRS, CDR2 YFSETQ. The CDR3 loop is CASSFLAGNPGELFF. CDR3 nucleotides: TGCGCCAGCAGCTTCCTTGCGGGAAACCCCGGGGAGCTGTTTTTT.

The V and J genes are TRBV7-9 and TRBJ2-7; 7 nucleotides agree with TRBD2. V shed 7 bases and J 4 bases; nucleotides not matched to a gene: 7. This CDR3 has 13 residues. CDR1 and CDR2 from the germline V gene are SEHNR and FQNEAQ (reference sequence). CDR3 sequence: CASTRAGVYEQYV. CDR3 sequence (DNA): TGTGCCAGCACTCGGGCGGGAGTTTACGAGCAGTACGTC.

The sample holds a few counts of this clone. The rearrangement uses TRBV2 and TRBJ1-4; 10 bases match TRBD1. Germline V lookup: CDR1 SNHLY, CDR2 FYNNEI. CDR3 length: 15 amino acids. The V and J ends lost 2 bases and 4 bases, in that order; junction bases with no gene match: 1. CDR3 DNA sequence: TGTGCCAGCAGTGAAAGGACAGGGGGTAATGAAAAACTGTTTTTT. Protein product: CASSERTGGNEKLFF.